This T cell receptor beta chain was documented in a study of Ad26.COV2.S vaccination and SARS-CoV-2 variants. Study overall: The vaccine Ad26.COV2.S was put into the muscle once, or twice with 56 days between.

CDR1 is MDHEN and CDR2 is SYDVKM in the germline V gene. CDR3 size: 12 residues. About this clone itself: Germline and junction disagree at one end, which may indicate a read error.

The assay was immunoSEQ multiplex PCR, and TCRdb's table has in-frame clones only and misses some. The data hold 350,000 to 550,000 clones, with roughly nine tenths observed a single time. Sample treatment: roughly 19 received Ad26.COV2.S at low or high dose, single or two shots; roughly five received placebo; per-sample allocation not given. All samples were drawn on day 63, counting from the first vaccine or placebo injection. Vaccination used an Ad26 vector expressing Wuhan-strain SARS-CoV-2 spike. The receptor comes from a person between 18 and 65 years old who received the Ad26.COV2.S COVID-19 vaccine or a placebo. The sequencing here drew on peripheral blood, taken in a trial of Ad26.COV2.S vaccine versus placebo. The chain couples TRBV28 to TRBJ2-7; D not certain. The CDR3: CASSLDRWVFCF. The CDR3 DNA reads as TGTGCCAGCAGTTTGGATAGGTGGGTCTTTTGTTTC.